This T cell receptor (beta chain) was observed in a study of blood T cell repertoires in COVID-19. In the study overall: The United States, Italy and Spain supplied acute and convalescent COVID-19 samples. T cells, B-cell-depleted T cells, or PBMCs supplied cDNA or gDNA.

Original data processing: The assay estimated nucleated cells by amplifying reference gene primers. Some clones are missing from TCRdb's copy, which holds only in-frame ones; the method was immunoSEQ multiplex PCR. The V and J calls and clone size are taken from that table; D and trimming were inferred from the DNA. This sample has approximately 300,000 clones, with around 86% found just once. Between the trimmed V and J ends, which lost 6 bases and 7 bases, there was a span of 10 bases. The CDR3 runs 13 residues. The chain joins TRBV12-3 or TRBV12-4 to TRBJ1-6; a possible D gene is TRBD1 (5 bases). The sequencing input was peripheral blood. The receptor was isolated from a man over 45 with active or convalescent COVID-19. This CDR3 is CASSPRGNSPLHF. As DNA, the CDR3 is TGTGCCAGCAGCCCAAGGGGAAATTCACCCCTCCACTTT.